Listed below are T cell receptor beta chains from one sample, sequenced in a study of long-term antiretroviral therapy in people with HIV. This table comes from immunoSEQ multiplex PCR, and its TCRdb copy is limited to in-frame clones, with some not included. This sample carries roughly 30,000 clones, about 84% of them seen once, and the ten largest clones take 7.5% to 9%. The sequences come from unsorted PBMCs, collected around 5 years after starting antiretroviral therapy. The receptor set was obtained from a man aged 40-55 years with HIV. Each CDR3 is given with its conserved first and last residue. The D gene is left open where the match is weak. Not every row has a clone size; where given, it reads once, few, many or a size class.

D gene	clone size	J gene	V gene	CDR3 protein	CDR3 DNA
-	-	TRBJ1-5	TRBV19	CASSSGNQPQHF	TGTGCCAGTAGTTCGGGGAATCAGCCCCAGCATTTT
-	-	TRBJ2-7	TRBV10-2	CASSETQGRDEQYF	TGCGCCAGCAGTGAGACACAGGGGAGGGACGAGCAGTACTTC
-	once	TRBJ2-1	TRBV4-2	CASSQDLGGSFNEQFF	TGTGCCAGCAGCCAAGATCTAGGAGGGAGTTTTAATGAGCAGTTCTTC
-	-	TRBJ1-1	TRBV29-1	CSVEDRGRGPNTEAFF	TGCAGCGTTGAAGACCGGGGGCGAGGGCCTAACACTGAAGCTTTCTTT
-	-	TRBJ2-1	TRBV7-8	CASRVGQSSYNEQFF	TGTGCCAGCAGAGTCGGTCAAAGCTCCTACAATGAGCAGTTCTTC
TRBD1	-	TRBJ1-2	TRBV29-1	CIAGQGYGYTF	TGCATCGCGGGACAGGGCTATGGCTACACCTTC
-	-	TRBJ1-1	TRBV5-6	CASSIPLGTTEAFF	TGTGCCAGCAGCATCCCCCTGGGGACCACTGAAGCTTTCTTT
TRBD2	-	TRBJ2-1	TRBV9	CASSVATGLAGGRSYNEQFF	TGTGCCAGCAGCGTAGCTACGGGACTAGCGGGAGGTCGGTCCTACAATGAGCAGTTCTTC
TRBD1	-	TRBJ2-7	TRBV15	CATSTRTGGGFYEQYF	TGTGCCACCAGCACAAGAACAGGGGGCGGTTTCTACGAGCAGTACTTC
-	-	TRBJ2-7	TRBV7-2	CASSYPPDGYYEQYF	TGTGCCAGCAGCTATCCCCCGGACGGCTACTACGAGCAGTACTTC
-	-	TRBJ2-7	TRBV7-8	CASSRTDKSYEQYF	TGTGCCAGCAGCCGGACTGATAAATCCTACGAGCAGTACTTC
-	-	TRBJ1-3	TRBV11-3	CASSLNFHLGACSSGNTIYF	TGTGCCAGCAGCTTAAATTTTCACCTGGGGGCATGTAGCTCTGGAAACACCATATATTTT
-	-	TRBJ1-1	TRBV18	CASSPTGGAGTEAFF	TGTGCCAGCTCACCAACGGGGGGGGCAGGCACTGAAGCTTTCTTT
-	-	TRBJ2-5	TRBV6-6	CASSAGEGKTQYF	TGTGCCAGCAGCGCAGGGGAGGGAAAGACCCAGTACTTC
-	few	TRBJ2-2	TRBV5-6	CASSLRVIGTGELFF	TGTGCCAGCAGCTTGAGGGTAATAGGCACCGGGGAGCTGTTTTTT
-	-	TRBJ2-2	TRBV7-3	CASSSDRNTGELFF	TGTGCCAGCAGCTCTGACAGAAACACCGGGGAGCTGTTTTTT
-	-	TRBJ2-1	TRBV4-3	CASSQDHPGAREQFF	TGCGCCAGCAGCCAAGATCACCCGGGGGCCCGGGAGCAGTTCTTC